This passage covers 23 T cell receptor beta chains from one sample sequenced in a study of blood T cell repertoires in COVID-19. Sequencing used immunoSEQ multiplex PCR; TCRdb keeps in-frame clones, though not all of them. This table holds about 230,000 clones, 75% to 85% found once. Sequencing was carried out using peripheral blood. These receptors all come from a man aged 50 to 59 with COVID-19, enrolled during active disease.

V is TRBV28 and J is TRBJ1-5, with D perhaps matching TRBD1 (5 bases). This CDR3 spans 18 amino acids. Germline CDR1 is MDHEN and CDR2 is SYDVKM. The V gene lost 3 bases and the J gene lost 0 bases, with 18 bases spanning the gap. The CDR3 DNA reads as TGTGCCAGCAGTTTCTCCTTACCGGGACTGATTAGCAATCAGCCCCAGCATTTT. Amino acid sequence: CASSFSLPGLISNQPQHF.

The V call is TRBV6-1, the J call TRBJ1-1; D unclear. V shed 3 bases and J shed 1 base, with 12 bases lying between them. The CDR3 sequence is 15 residues long. Germline CDR1 and CDR2: MNHNS and SASEGT. CDR3 in amino acids: CASSDHSGGNTEAFF. The CDR3 DNA follows: TGTGCCAGCAGTGACCACTCCGGAGGGAACACTGAAGCTTTCTTT.

This sequence joins TRBV3-1 (or the pseudogene TRBV3-2) and TRBJ1-1; perhaps TRBD1 as D (6 bases). This CDR3 spans 13 amino acids. V dropped 5 bases and J dropped 3 bases, with 10 bases sitting between them. CDR1 and CDR2 from the germline V gene are LGHDT and YNNKEL (reference sequence). The CDR3 is CASSSTGYTEAFF. The CDR3 nucleotides read TGTGCCAGCAGCTCAACAGGGTACACTGAAGCTTTCTTT.

The chain is built from TRBV2 and TRBJ2-2; 8 bases match TRBD2. From germline, CDR1 is SNHLY and CDR2 FYNNEI. This CDR3 is 19 amino acids long. The junction had 18 bases not matched to a gene; V was cut back by 8 bases and J by 1 base. The CDR3 sequence: CASHARGGSRKWNTGELFF. CDR3 bases: TGTGCCAGCCACGCCCGGGGGGGATCTCGTAAGTGGAACACCGGGGAGCTGTTTTTT.

The genes are TRBV7-9 and TRBJ1-6; 7 nucleotides align to TRBD1. This CDR3 is built from 14 residues. V gave up 4 bases and J gave up 4 bases; unmatched junction bases: 1. Looked up from germline, CDR1 is SEHNR and CDR2 is FQNEAQ (reference sequence). This CDR3 is CASSSTGYNSPLHF. The DNA for the CDR3 is TGTGCCAGCAGCTCGACAGGGTATAATTCACCCCTCCACTTT.

J is TRBJ1-5 and V is TRBV7-9; TRBD1 is a possible D gene (5 bases). This CDR3 region has 14 residues. The V end was cut by 3 bases, the J end by 6 bases, with 12 bases between. CDR1 is SEHNR and CDR2 is FQNEAQ in the germline V gene (reference sequence). In DNA form, the CDR3 reads TGTGCCAGCAGCTTGGGGGGACTGGGTCAGCCCCAGCATTTT. Translation gives CASSLGGLGQPQHF.

The chain joins TRBV6-1 to TRBJ1-2; no firm D call. Germline CDR1 reads MNHNS; CDR2 reads SASEGT. Deletions cut 2 bases from V and 4 bases from J, with 5 bases between. The CDR3 spans 12 residues. CDR3 DNA: TGTGCCAGCAGTGAATGGAGCTATGGCTACACCTTC. Protein: CASSEWSYGYTF.

The V and J genes are TRBV7-2 and TRBJ2-5; 9 bases agree with TRBD2. This CDR3 region has 15 residues. The germline V gene has CDR1 SGHTA and CDR2 FQGNSA. Trimming cost V 5 bases and J 5 bases; bases outside gene matches: 9. The CDR3: CASSRAGTSIETQYF. CDR3 DNA: TGTGCCAGCAGCAGAGCCGGGACTAGCATCGAGACCCAGTACTTC.

The V and J genes are TRBV5-1 and TRBJ1-1; weak D call: TRBD1 (5 bases). Germline V lookup: CDR1 SGHRS, CDR2 YFSETQ. Deletions cut 0 bases from V and 1 base from J, with 10 bases between. This CDR3 region has 15 residues. The CDR3 DNA reads as TGCGCCAGCAGCTTGGCACAGGCAAGGAACACTGAAGCTTTCTTT. Translation: CASSLAQARNTEAFF.

This clone was found a few times. This chain joins TRBV18 and TRBJ2-3, with 10 positions matching TRBD1. The CDR3 is 16 amino acids. The V and J ends lost 2 bases and 1 base, in that order; junction bases with no gene match: 3. Germline V CDR1 and CDR2: KGHSH, LQKENI. The CDR3 DNA sequence: TGTGCCAGCTCACCAGTAGGGACAGGGGGCACAGATACGCAGTATTTT. This encodes CASSPVGTGGTDTQYF.

This rearrangement joins TRBV11-2 to TRBJ2-3; possibly TRBD2 for D (5 bases). Germline lookup yields CDR1 SGHAT and CDR2 FQNNGV. The CDR3 covers 16 residues. Trimming took 5 bases from V and 1 from J, leaving 16 bases between them. The CDR3 loop reads CASSLAGLLRTDTQYF. For the CDR3, the DNA is TGTGCCAGCAGCCTCGCCGGACTCCTTCGCACAGATACGCAGTATTTT.

The chain joins TRBV3-1 (or the pseudogene TRBV3-2) to TRBJ1-1; D perhaps matches TRBD1 (6 bases). The germline gives CDR1 LGHDT, CDR2 YNNKEL (reference sequence). This CDR3 has 15 amino acids. Trimming stripped 6 bases from V and 0 bases from J, with 14 bases between. The CDR3: CASRTTGLMNTEAFF. The CDR3 DNA sequence: TGTGCCAGCAGAACCACAGGGCTAATGAACACTGAAGCTTTCTTT.

The rearrangement links TRBV12-5 to TRBJ2-7; D possibly corresponds to TRBD1 (5 bases). Germline V lookup: CDR1 LGHNT, CDR2 FRNRAP. CDR3 length: 11 amino acids. The V and J ends lost 9 bases and 3 bases respectively, with 9 bases between them. The CDR3 reads CARRQLYEQYF. Here the CDR3 DNA reads TGTGCTAGGAGACAGCTCTACGAGCAGTACTTC. The whole variable domain, remainder taken from reference TRBV12-5 and TRBJ2-7, is DARVTQTPRHKVTEMGQEVTMRCQPILGHNTVFWYRQTMMQGLELLAYFRNRAPLDDSGMPKDRFSAEMPDATLATLKIQPSEPRDSAVYFCARRQLYEQYFGPGTRLTVT.

The V gene is TRBV4-3, the J gene TRBJ2-1; 8 bases line up with TRBD2. CDR1 LGHNA and CDR2 YSLEER come from the germline V gene. This CDR3 comprises 17 residues. The trim removed 0 bases at V and 2 bases at J, leaving 6 bases unmatched. In DNA, the CDR3 is TGCGCCAGCAGCCAAGAACCTGCGGGGGGCCCCTACAATGAGCAGTTCTTC. It is translated as CASSQEPAGGPYNEQFF.

The gene calls are TRBV28 and TRBJ2-7, with TRBD2 matching over 9 bases. There are 16 residues in the CDR3. Germline trimming cut 4 bases from V and 0 bases from J; bases unmatched to any gene: 7. Germline V gives CDR1 MDHEN, CDR2 SYDVKM. The CDR3 DNA reads as TGTGCCAGCAGTTGGCTAGCGGGGCCCTACTCCTACGAGCAGTACTTC. Amino acid sequence: CASSWLAGPYSYEQYF.

The rearrangement joins TRBV29-1 to TRBJ2-4, with D hard to call. The CDR3 consists of 12 residues. In germline, CDR1 is SQVTM, CDR2 ANQGSEA. V was shortened by 4 bases and J by 0 bases, with 4 bases between the two germline ends. The CDR3 loop reads CSVALAKNIQYF. The CDR3 region has the DNA TGCAGCGTTGCCCTAGCCAAAAACATTCAGTACTTC.

The rearrangement uses TRBV5-1 and TRBJ2-3; 10 nucleotides align to TRBD2. Germline lookup yields CDR1 SGHRS and CDR2 YFSETQ. The CDR3 is 17 residues long. The trim removed 0 bases at V and 0 bases at J, leaving 4 bases unmatched. CDR3 amino acids: CASSLALTSGSTDTQYF. CDR3 coding DNA: TGCGCCAGCAGCTTGGCCTTGACTAGCGGGAGCACAGATACGCAGTATTTT. Combining the CDR3 with reference TRBV5-1 and TRBJ2-3 gives the whole variable domain KAGVTQTPRYLIKTRGQQVTLSCSPISGHRSVSWYQQTPGQGLQFLFEYFSETQRNKGNFPGRFSGRQFSNSRSEMNVSTLELGDSALYLCASSLALTSGSTDTQYFGPGTRLTVL.

This clone was seen only once. As DNA, the CDR3 is TGTGCCAGCAGTTACTCGGTGGAGGGAGAGAACACTGAAGCTTTCTTT. This translates into CASSYSVEGENTEAFF. This sequence joins TRBV6-2 or TRBV6-3 and TRBJ1-1; D is unresolved. The germline V gene has CDR1 MNHEY and CDR2 SVGEGT. The CDR3 runs to 16 residues. Trimming stripped 0 bases from V and 1 base from J, with 12 bases between.

CDR3 in amino acids: CATSDSGTSSYEQYF. CDR3 bases: TGTGCCACCAGTGATTCCGGGACATCTTCCTACGAGCAGTACTTC. V is TRBV24-1 and J is TRBJ2-7, with D possibly matching TRBD1 (6 bases). The CDR3 is 15 amino acids. Trimming cost V 2 bases and J 1 base, with 11 bases left between them. Germline loops: CDR1 KGHDR, CDR2 SFDVKD.

V usage is TRBV24-1 and J usage is TRBJ2-1; 7 bases line up with TRBD1. J gave up 7 bases and V 7 bases, and 6 bases lay outside the gene matches. This CDR3 has 13 residues. CDR1 is KGHDR, CDR2 SFDVKD, per germline. CDR3 in amino acids: CATRRTGRNEQFF. The CDR3 DNA reads as TGTGCCACCAGAAGGACAGGTAGGAATGAGCAGTTCTTC.

V is TRBV18 and J is TRBJ2-7, with 7 positions matching TRBD2. CDR1 is KGHSH and CDR2 is LQKENI in the germline V gene. This CDR3 has 18 residues. V lost 1 base and J lost 0; bases outside the gene matches: 12. CDR3 sequence: CASSPLRVRRGSSYEQYF. The CDR3 nucleotides are TGTGCCAGCTCACCACTCCGTGTTCGGCGGGGGTCCTCCTACGAGCAGTACTTC.

The V and J genes are TRBV24-1 and TRBJ2-3; TRBD1 matches at 8 bases. Germline assignment: CDR1 KGHDR and CDR2 SFDVKD. The CDR3 consists of 17 residues. J gave up 6 bases and V 3 bases, and 13 bases lay outside the gene matches. Here the CDR3 DNA reads TGTGCCACCAGTGATGAACGCGGACAGGGCGCAAAGGATACGCAGTATTTT. Its translation: CATSDERGQGAKDTQYF.

This clone was observed a handful of times. The J gene is TRBJ1-1, the V gene TRBV5-4; D is perhaps TRBD1 (5 bases). CDR1 is SGHNT and CDR2 is YYREEE in the germline V gene (reference sequence). Trimming removed 7 bases at V and 3 bases at J, with 13 bases between. There are 13 residues in the CDR3. CDR3 nucleotide sequence: TGTGCCAGCGCGCAGGGTTTTGACACTGAAGCTTTCTTT. This codes for CASAQGFDTEAFF.